The 16 T cell receptor beta chains presented below share a single source sample, sequenced in a study of T cells in Graves' hyperthyroidism and ophthalmopathy. TCR beta CDR3 regions were amplified from RNA transcripts. In the first-round RT-PCR of the TCR CDR3, the HTBI primer set was used. TCRdb independently ran MiXCR on the multiplex PCR reads; one entry per CDR3 protein. The data show more than 500,000 distinct CDR3 sequences, 40% to 55% seen once. Sequenced sample: peripheral blood or thyroid tissue (not recorded which). Receptor source: an adult woman with Graves' disease, either hyperthyroidism or ophthalmopathy (not recorded which).

The rearrangement links TRBV7-8 to TRBJ2-5; the D gene is possibly TRBD1 (6 bases). CDR1 SGHVS and CDR2 FQNEAQ come from the germline V gene. V shed 4 bases and J shed 9 bases, with 15 bases lying between them. CDR3 length: 13 amino acids. This CDR3 is CASSSRGNQPQYF. In nucleotides, the CDR3 is TGTGCCAGCAGCTCCAGGGGCAATCAGCCCCAGTACTTC.

This rearrangement joins TRBV10-3 to TRBJ2-5; tentatively, D is TRBD1 (6 bases). CDR1 and CDR2 from the germline V gene are ENHRY and SYGVKD. This CDR3 has 13 residues. V lost 2 bases and J lost 9, with 13 bases in between. The CDR3 reads CAISEEGVKAQYF. In DNA form, the CDR3 reads TGTGCCATCAGTGAGGAGGGGGTGAAGGCCCAGTACTTC.

The table lists this clonotype with a few counts. The chain joins TRBV7-6 to TRBJ2-7; the match to TRBD1 covers 8 bases. With 3 bases clipped from V and 5 bases from J, the junction kept 6 bases outside the gene matches. Germline CDR1 and CDR2: SGHVS and FNYEAQ. The CDR3 totals 14 residues. The DNA for the CDR3 is TGTGCCAGCAGCTTTGGACAGGGTGCCGACGAGCAGTACTTC. Translating it yields CASSFGQGADEQYF.

This clonotype was picked up many times. The chain joins TRBV7-9 to TRBJ1-2, with D unresolved. There are 19 residues in the CDR3. Per the germline V gene, CDR1 is SEHNR and CDR2 is FQNEAQ (reference sequence). The V and J ends lost 3 bases and 4 bases respectively, with 27 bases between them. The CDR3 reads CASSFFQRPGRLGIYGYTF. CDR3 DNA sequence: TGTGCCAGCAGCTTCTTTCAGAGGCCAGGACGGCTGGGGATCTATGGCTACACCTTC.

The chain employs TRBV7-9 and TRBJ2-5, with 10 bases aligning to TRBD2. V lost 5 bases, J lost 5 bases, and 14 bases stayed unmatched. The CDR3 totals 17 residues. Germline V lookup: CDR1 SEHNR, CDR2 FQNEAQ (reference sequence). The CDR3 DNA reads TGTGCCAGCAGCCGAGATTGGATAGCGGGAGGAGGGGAGACCCAGTACTTC. It encodes CASSRDWIAGGGETQYF.

The chain links TRBV6-2 or TRBV6-3 to TRBJ2-7; TRBD2 matches 10 bases. The CDR3 loop spans 14 amino acids. V lost 3 bases and J lost 3; bases outside the gene matches: 2. Germline V gene lookup returns CDR1 MNHEY and CDR2 SVGEGT. The CDR3 DNA sequence: TGTGCCAGCAGTTATCCTAGCGGGAGCTACGAGCAGTACTTC. This codes for CASSYPSGSYEQYF.

This clonotype was seen ten or more times. V gene TRBV20-1 combines with J gene TRBJ1-2, with a weak D call TRBD1 (5 bases). This CDR3 spans 15 amino acids. The V gene's germline CDR1 is DFQATT and CDR2 SNEGSKA (reference sequence). The V gene lost 2 bases and the J gene lost 4 bases, with 17 bases spanning the gap. DNA for the CDR3: TGCAGTGCTAGACCCACCCAGCAGGGTTCCTATGGCTACACCTTC. It is translated as CSARPTQQGSYGYTF.

This clonotype appeared a few times. The chain employs TRBV2 and TRBJ1-2; 11 positions agree with TRBD1. V lost 8 bases, J lost 4 bases, and 6 bases stayed unmatched. CDR3 length: 14 residues. CDR1 and CDR2 from the germline V gene are SNHLY and FYNNEI. This CDR3 is CASSRTGGGYGYTF. CDR3 nucleotide sequence: TGTGCCAGCTCCCGGACAGGGGGCGGCTATGGCTACACCTTC.

This clonotype showed up many times. This chain uses TRBV28 with TRBJ1-1; 7 nucleotides agree with TRBD1. Germline CDR1 MDHEN, CDR2 SYDVKM. The CDR3 covers 12 residues. Trimming took 6 bases from V and 5 from J; bases not matched to a gene: 3. For the CDR3, the DNA is TGTGCCAGCAGCCCGGGACAGACTGAAGCTTTCTTT. Its translation is CASSPGQTEAFF.

The J gene is TRBJ1-6, the V gene TRBV7-9; 11 positions agree with TRBD1. V gave up 4 bases and J gave up 10 bases; unmatched junction bases: 9. Germline CDR1 SEHNR, CDR2 FQNEAQ (reference sequence). The CDR3 covers 16 residues. CDR3 in amino acids: CASSSPRGQGASPLHF. CDR3 nucleotide sequence: TGTGCCAGCAGCTCCCCCCGAGGACAGGGGGCGTCACCCCTCCACTTT. The entire variable domain, with the rest obtained from reference TRBV7-9 and TRBJ1-6, is as follows: DTGVSQNPRHKITKRGQNVTFRCDPISEHNRLYWYRQTLGQGPEFLTYFQNEAQLEKSRLLSDRFSAERPKGSFSTLEIQRTEQGDSAMYLCASSSPRGQGASPLHFGNGTRLTVT.

The CDR3 loop is CASNPWGGGYTF. The CDR3 DNA reads TGTGCCAGCAACCCGTGGGGGGGTGGCTACACCTTC. The chain joins TRBV7-9 to TRBJ1-2; TRBD1 is a possible D gene (5 bases). V was trimmed by 7 bases and J by 7 bases, leaving 13 bases between them. The germline CDR1 and CDR2 sequences are SEHNR and FQNEAQ (reference sequence). This CDR3 comprises 12 residues.

This clonotype was found many times. The chain has TRBV7-9 and TRBJ1-5; weak D call: TRBD1 (6 bases). This CDR3 is built from 19 residues. Germline V gene sequence: CDR1 SEHNR, CDR2 FQNEAQ (reference sequence). Trimming stripped 5 bases from V and 0 bases from J, with 23 bases between. The CDR3 DNA reads TGTGCCAGCAGCGCCAGACAGGAATGGAGGGAATATAGCAATCAGCCCCAGCATTTT. Translating it yields CASSARQEWREYSNQPQHF.

This clonotype was seen ten or more times. This chain uses TRBV12-3 or TRBV12-4 with TRBJ1-2; the D is unclear. This CDR3 comprises 14 residues. Trimming left V 1 base short and J 2 bases short, with 8 bases between. CDR3 sequence: CASSLGDFNYGYTF. The CDR3 DNA sequence: TGTGCCAGCAGTTTAGGGGATTTCAACTATGGCTACACCTTC.

This clonotype has a handful of counts. V is TRBV19 and J is TRBJ2-5; tentative D call: TRBD2 (6 bases). The ends were cut back, 7 bases at V and 5 bases at J, with 11 bases in the middle. CDR1 is LNHDA and CDR2 is SQIVND in the germline V gene (reference sequence). The CDR3 totals 12 residues. The CDR3 coding sequence is TGTGCCAGTACCCCCGGGGGTGAGACCCAGTACTTC. This encodes CASTPGGETQYF.

The chain employs TRBV7-9 and TRBJ2-7; tentative D call: TRBD1 (5 bases). The germline V and J ends were trimmed by 6 bases and 2 bases, with 14 bases remaining between them. CDR1 SEHNR and CDR2 FQNEAQ come from the germline V gene (reference sequence). The CDR3 contains 14 residues. The CDR3 nucleotides are TGTGCCAGCAGACTGGGGCAGCCGCCCTACGAGCAGTACTTC. Protein sequence: CASRLGQPPYEQYF.

Remarks on this clonotype: Sequence at one end of the junction differs from germline and may be a read error. The chain is built from TRBV5-1 and TRBJ2-5, with D uncertain. CDR1 and CDR2 from the germline V gene are SGHRS and YFSETQ. The CDR3 length is 14 residues. The CDR3 here is CASSLPEIQETRYF. CDR3 coding DNA: TGCGCCAGCAGCTTGCCAGAAATCCAAGAGACCCGGTACTTC.